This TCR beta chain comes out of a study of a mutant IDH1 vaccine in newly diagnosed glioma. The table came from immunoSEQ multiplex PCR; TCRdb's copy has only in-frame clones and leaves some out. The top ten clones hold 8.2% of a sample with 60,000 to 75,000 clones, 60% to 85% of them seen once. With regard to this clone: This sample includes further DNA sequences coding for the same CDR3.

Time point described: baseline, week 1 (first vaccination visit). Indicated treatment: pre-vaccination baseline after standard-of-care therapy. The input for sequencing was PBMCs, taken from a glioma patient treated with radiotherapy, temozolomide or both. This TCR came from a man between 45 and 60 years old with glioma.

CDR3 sequence (DNA): TGCAGCGTTGAAGGGTCCTCCTACGAGCAGTACTTC. It specifies CSVEGSSYEQYF. This sequence joins TRBV29-1 and TRBJ2-7; D is uncertain. Trimming stripped 1 base from V and 0 bases from J, with 4 bases between. Germline assignment: CDR1 SQVTM and CDR2 ANQGSEA. The CDR3 loop spans 12 amino acids.